The clone carrying this T cell receptor beta chain was counted ten times or more. Its antigen is undetermined. Germline V gene lookup returns CDR1 SGHTA and CDR2 FQGTGA. Trimming removed 4 bases at V and 3 bases at J, with 10 bases between. CDR3 size: 15 residues. The data derive from a study of T cell repertoires in cytomegalovirus infection. About the research overall: TCR beta signatures that were public indicated CMV infection and matching HLA type.

General observations from the study: Totalled public TCR beta family frequency picked out people who carried CMV plus the relevant HLA. Clonotype analysis showed dominance of the ex vivo response by HLA-C-restricted CMV-specific TCR beta clonotypes.

From the reads, TCRdb called clonotypes with MiXCR, one entry per CDR3 protein. The repertoire includes under 95,000 distinct CDR3 sequences, 3% to 4% of them detected once, and about 22% sits in the top ten. The chain carries TRBV7-3 and TRBJ2-6; D may be TRBD1 (6 bases). This clonotype was obtained from a human donor in good health (CMV status not recorded). Some clones in this sample may be carry-over from other donors' samples. Input material: PBMCs. In DNA form, the CDR3 reads TGTGCCAGCAGCTCCGACAGGCTTGGGGCCAACGTCCTGACTTTC. Protein sequence: CASSSDRLGANVLTF. The variable domain in full, with the rest retrieved from reference TRBV7-3 and TRBJ2-6, is GAGVSQTPSNKVTEKGKYVELRCDPISGHTALYWYRQSLGQGPEFLIYFQGTGAADDSGLPNDRFFAVRPEGSVSTLKIQRTERGDSAVYLCASSSDRLGANVLTFGAGSRLTVL.